The source of this T cell receptor beta chain is a study of blood T cell repertoires in COVID-19. Study as a whole: Italy, Spain and the United States were the sources of the convalescent and acute COVID-19 samples. T cells, B-cell-depleted T cells, or PBMCs supplied cDNA or gDNA.

The data were produced by immunoSEQ multiplex PCR, yet TCRdb's version contains in-frame clones alone and is incomplete. The sample consists of about 240,000 clones, about four fifths of them appearing once. This clone was seen only a few times. The material sequenced was peripheral blood. The TCR originated in a woman older than 75 with COVID-19, enrolled during active disease.

CDR3 residues: CAWSRGLLTDTQYF. CDR3 DNA: TGTGCCTGGAGCAGGGGGCTCCTCACAGATACGCAGTATTTT. The rearrangement joins TRBV30 to TRBJ2-3; 8 nucleotides match TRBD1. This CDR3 spans 14 amino acids. J gave up 2 bases and V 3 bases, and 4 bases lay outside the gene matches. Germline values: CDR1 GTSNPN, CDR2 SVGIG (reference sequence).